Shown below are 12 T cell receptor beta chains from a single sample sequenced in a study of vaccination and CD4 T cells after COVID-19. The antigens for these receptors are not known. The treatment was: 10-day PBMC culture with coronavirus spike peptide pools or control peptides (ViraFEST assay). With the Oncomine TCR Beta short-read assay, DNA from cultured CD4+ T cells was sequenced. TCRdb analysed the PCR reads with MiXCR anew, one entry per CDR3 protein. The sample includes around 11,000 distinct CDR3 sequences, about 25% of them seen just once. Sequencing used CD4+ T cells from blood, cultured in vitro, obtained after SARS-CoV-2 vaccination. These receptors came from a human donor who had recovered from COVID-19.

In its sample, this clonotype was seen a few times. The chain combines TRBV7-9 with TRBJ2-7, with D unclear. Germline V CDR1 and CDR2: SEHNR, FQNEAQ (reference sequence). This CDR3 is 14 amino acids long. The V gene lost 5 bases and the J gene lost 3 bases, with 14 bases spanning the gap. CDR3 residues: CASSPGWGNYEQYF. CDR3 nucleotide sequence: TGTGCCAGCAGCCCTGGCTGGGGTAACTACGAGCAGTACTTC.

The sample holds a few counts of this clonotype. The chain carries TRBV28 and TRBJ2-7; 9 bases match TRBD1. Losses at the gene ends were 6 bases for V and 1 base for J; bases not matched to a gene: 7. Germline-derived CDR1 and CDR2 are MDHEN and SYDVKM. This CDR3 spans 15 amino acids. The CDR3 DNA follows: TGTGCCAGCAGGGGGGCCGGGACAGGGTCCTACGAGCAGTACTTC. Translating gives CASRGAGTGSYEQYF.

This sequence joins TRBV11-1 and TRBJ1-2, with D uncertain. The CDR3 covers 14 residues. Germline lookup yields CDR1 SGHAT and CDR2 FQDESV (reference sequence). V was clipped by 5 bases and J by 4 bases, with 14 bases between them. The CDR3 here is CASSGRTGFYGYTF. The CDR3 DNA reads TGTGCCAGCAGCGGACGGACGGGATTCTATGGCTACACCTTC. The entire variable domain, with the rest obtained from reference TRBV11-1 and TRBJ1-2, is as follows: EAEVAQSPRYKITEKSQAVAFWCDPISGHATLYWYRQILGQGPELLVQFQDESVVDDSQLPKDRFSAERLKGVDSTLKIQPAELGDSAMYLCASSGRTGFYGYTFGSGTRLTVV.

By sample share, this clonotype is medium-sized. This chain joins TRBV28 and TRBJ2-7; 11 nucleotides agree with TRBD1. Germline CDR1 and CDR2: MDHEN and SYDVKM. V was pared by 5 bases and J by 1 base, with 7 bases of the junction left unmatched. The CDR3 consists of 16 residues. Here the CDR3 reads CASSPRDRGGSYEQYF. CDR3 nucleotide sequence: TGTGCCAGCAGTCCCCGGGACAGGGGGGGATCCTACGAGCAGTACTTC. The full variable domain, with the rest looked up from reference TRBV28 and TRBJ2-7, is DVKVTQSSRYLVKRTGEKVFLECVQDMDHENMFWYRQDPGLGLRLIYFSYDVKMKEKGDIPEGYSVSREKKERFSLILESASTNQTSMYLCASSPRDRGGSYEQYFGPGTRLTVT.

The chain uses TRBV7-8 and TRBJ1-1; no reliable D call. CDR1 SGHVS and CDR2 FQNEAQ come from the germline V gene. This CDR3 has 21 residues. V was cut by 5 bases and J by 3 bases, with 34 bases left in between. The DNA of the CDR3 is TGTGCCAGCAGCCCCCTTAGACCTTTCCTAGCGGTCGGAGAGCGGGACACTGAAGCTTTCTTT. Encoded protein: CASSPLRPFLAVGERDTEAFF.

This clonotype appeared once. This chain links TRBV19 with TRBJ1-2; maybe TRBD1 (6 bases). The length of the CDR3 is 16 residues. Trimming pared 6 bases from V and 7 bases from J, leaving 24 bases between. Germline V gene data show CDR1 as LNHDA and CDR2 as SQIVND (reference sequence). The CDR3 region has the DNA TGTGCCAGTAGCTCCTCCTCGACAGGCTTTGGAGGTGGCTACACCTTC. Amino acid sequence: CASSSSSTGFGGGYTF.

This chain's CDR3 is CASRYGWTALNQPQHF. In nucleotides, the CDR3 is TGTGCCAGCAGGTACGGCTGGACAGCCCTTAACCAGCCCCAGCATTTT. The rearrangement uses TRBV2 and TRBJ1-5; TRBD1 might be the D (6 bases). V was shortened by 6 bases and J by 7 bases, with 22 bases between the two germline ends. Germline V gives CDR1 SNHLY, CDR2 FYNNEI. CDR3 length: 16 residues.

V usage is TRBV19 and J usage is TRBJ2-5; a possible D gene is TRBD2 (6 bases). Trimming left V 10 bases short and J 1 base short, with 10 bases between. CDR3 size: 12 residues. Germline assignment: CDR1 LNHDA and CDR2 SQIVND (reference sequence). The CDR3 DNA is TGTGCCACCTGGGACTTCCAAGAGACCCAGTACTTC. Protein: CATWDFQETQYF.

The rearrangement links TRBV7-2 to TRBJ2-7; 10 bases line up with TRBD2. The CDR3 length is 15 residues. The junction had 6 bases not matched to a gene; V was cut back by 1 base and J by 6 bases. Germline CDR1 is SGHTA and CDR2 is FQGNSA. In DNA form, the CDR3 reads TGTGCCAGCAGCTTAGTACTAGCGGGATCCGGCGAGCAGTACTTC. As protein: CASSLVLAGSGEQYF.

The chain recombines TRBV28 with TRBJ2-1; no reliable D call. This CDR3 spans 15 amino acids. Germline CDR1 and CDR2: MDHEN and SYDVKM. V was shortened by 4 bases and J by 3 bases, with 13 bases between the two germline ends. CDR3 nucleotide sequence: TGTGCCAGCAGTTCTTTGCTGGGGAACTACAATGAGCAGTTCTTC. As protein: CASSSLLGNYNEQFF.

This clonotype was counted once. The gene calls are TRBV20-1 and TRBJ2-2; D remains unclear. This CDR3 comprises 16 residues. CDR1 is DFQATT and CDR2 is SNEGSKA in the germline V gene (reference sequence). For the CDR3, the DNA is TGCAGCGCAGGATCCCTCCCGGACCCGAACACCGGGGAGCTGTTTTTT. Translated: CSAGSLPDPNTGELFF.

The chain joins TRBV7-9 to TRBJ2-1, with D maybe TRBD1 (6 bases). The CDR3 covers 17 residues. Trimming left V 5 bases short and J 7 bases short, with 24 bases between. Germline V gene lookup returns CDR1 SEHNR and CDR2 FQNEAQ (reference sequence). CDR3 DNA sequence: TGTGCCAGCAGCCCCGGACTGGGTATGGGGGCGGAAAATGAGCAGTTCTTC. It yields the protein CASSPGLGMGAENEQFF.